The 29 T cell receptor beta chains below were found in one sample sequenced in a study of OX40 agonist ivuxolimab in advanced cancers. Measured with immunoSEQ multiplex PCR; TCRdb has only the in-frame clones, and not every one. The table lists 30,000 or so clones, roughly three quarters of them singletons. The sequences come from CD4+ or CD8+ T cells sorted from blood, collected in a trial of the OX40 agonist ivuxolimab. These receptors all stem from an adult with an advanced solid tumor such as melanoma, head and neck, liver or kidney cancer.

The chain carries TRBV7-6 and TRBJ2-5; D is uncertain. This CDR3 has 11 amino acids. V lost 5 bases and J 6 bases, leaving 7 bases between the germline ends. CDR1 is SGHVS, CDR2 FNYEAQ, per germline. The CDR3 reads CASSPGQTQYF. Here the CDR3 DNA reads TGTGCCAGCAGCCCCGGGCAGACCCAGTACTTC.

V is TRBV7-2 and J is TRBJ2-5, with D perhaps TRBD1 (5 bases). Germline loops: CDR1 SGHTA, CDR2 FQGNSA. Deletions cut 5 bases from V and 1 base from J, with 11 bases between. The CDR3 is 14 residues long. CDR3 protein: CASSPSRAQETQYF. In DNA form, the CDR3 reads TGTGCCAGCAGCCCATCCAGGGCCCAAGAGACCCAGTACTTC.

This chain joins TRBV27 and TRBJ2-7, with D perhaps matching TRBD1 (6 bases). CDR3 size: 14 residues. Germline CDR1 reads MNHEY; CDR2 reads SMNVEV (reference sequence). The germline V and J ends were trimmed by 5 bases and 1 base, with 12 bases remaining between them. Written as DNA, the CDR3 is TGTGCCAGCAGTCTTCGACAGGCTTCCTACGAGCAGTACTTC. Translation: CASSLRQASYEQYF.

The chain couples TRBV18 to TRBJ1-1, with TRBD1 as a possible D gene (5 bases). The CDR3 totals 13 residues. Between the trimmed V and J ends, which lost 3 bases and 8 bases, there was a span of 13 bases. Per the germline V gene, CDR1 is KGHSH and CDR2 is LQKENI. CDR3 sequence (DNA): TGTGCCAGCTCACCCCGGGACCGAAACGAAGCTTTCTTT. Translated: CASSPRDRNEAFF.

The chain has TRBV19 and TRBJ2-4; 10 bases match TRBD1. Germline assignment: CDR1 LNHDA and CDR2 SQIVND (reference sequence). V shed 5 bases, J shed 16 bases, and the junction held 8 bases outside the gene matches. The CDR3 covers 12 residues. For the CDR3, the DNA is TGTGCCAGTAGTGGGGGGGGACAGGGGCCCTACTTC. It yields the protein CASSGGGQGPYF.

V gene TRBV7-9 combines with J gene TRBJ2-7; 7 nucleotides agree with TRBD1. The V gene end was trimmed by 3 bases and the J gene end by 1 base; junction bases not matched to a gene: 3. The CDR3 spans 14 residues. Germline CDR1 and CDR2: SEHNR and FQNEAQ (reference sequence). The CDR3: CASSFRDRSYEQYF. Here the CDR3 DNA reads TGTGCCAGCAGCTTCCGGGACAGATCCTACGAGCAGTACTTC.

The genes are TRBV28 and TRBJ2-2, with D tentatively TRBD1 or TRBD2 (5 bases each). From germline, CDR1 is MDHEN and CDR2 SYDVKM. V shed 10 bases and J shed 3 bases, with 18 bases lying between them. There are 15 residues in the CDR3. CDR3 coding DNA: TGTGCCACCCTCGTGGGGCTAGCCCACACCGGGGAGCTGTTTTTT. Protein: CATLVGLAHTGELFF.

J is TRBJ2-5 and V is TRBV7-6; a possible D gene is TRBD2 (5 bases). This CDR3 is 13 amino acids long. Germline V gives CDR1 SGHVS, CDR2 FNYEAQ. Trimming took off 1 base at V and 4 bases at J, with 7 bases between the two ends. The CDR3 protein is CASSLGAAETQYF. CDR3 in DNA: TGTGCCAGCAGCTTAGGAGCGGCAGAGACCCAGTACTTC.

J is TRBJ1-1 and V is TRBV6-6; D gene ambiguous. V shed 0 bases and J shed 5 bases, with 13 bases lying between them. CDR1 is MNHNY and CDR2 is SVGAGI in the germline V gene (reference sequence). The CDR3 is 15 residues long. The CDR3 protein is CASSYSGTSGTEAFF. DNA for the CDR3: TGTGCCAGCAGTTACTCCGGTACGAGTGGGACTGAAGCTTTCTTT.

This chain joins TRBV7-9 and TRBJ2-5, with unresolved D. V lost 4 bases and J lost 1, with 1 base in between. CDR3 length equals 11 residues. Germline assignment: CDR1 SEHNR and CDR2 FQNEAQ (reference sequence). This chain's CDR3 is CASSSQETQYF. In DNA, the CDR3 is TGTGCCAGCAGCTCCCAAGAGACCCAGTACTTC.

The chain carries TRBV2 and TRBJ2-3; TRBD2 matches at 12 bases. Germline V gene lookup returns CDR1 SNHLY and CDR2 FYNNEI. With 5 bases clipped from V and 5 bases from J, the junction kept 5 bases outside the gene matches. The CDR3 covers 15 residues. The CDR3 region has the DNA TGTGCCAGCAGTTCTAGCGGGAGGGCCTTAGATACGCAGTATTTT. It specifies CASSSSGRALDTQYF. Based on the CDR3 plus reference TRBV2 and TRBJ2-3, the full variable domain is EPEVTQTPSHQVTQMGQEVILRCVPISNHLYFYWYRQILGQKVEFLVSFYNNEISEKSEIFDDQFSVERPDGSNFTLKIRSTKLEDSAMYFCASSSSGRALDTQYFGPGTRLTVL.

This chain links TRBV6-6 with TRBJ1-6, with D perhaps TRBD1 (5 bases). Germline assignment: CDR1 MNHNY and CDR2 SVGAGI (reference sequence). V shed 6 bases and J shed 6 bases, with 12 bases lying between them. This CDR3 is built from 14 residues. CDR3 in amino acids: CASSPGGVNSPLHF. The CDR3 DNA is TGTGCCAGCAGCCCCGGAGGGGTTAATTCACCCCTCCACTTT.

The V call is TRBV30, the J call TRBJ1-1; weak D call: TRBD1 (6 bases). There are 13 residues in the CDR3. Germline CDR1 reads GTSNPN; CDR2 reads SVGIG (reference sequence). V was pared by 2 bases and J by 4 bases, with 11 bases between. The CDR3 nucleotides read TGTGCCTGGAGTAAAGGGGGATCCACTGAAGCTTTCTTT. Translated: CAWSKGGSTEAFF.

Turning to this clone: A read error may account for a junction end that differs from germline. The chain joins TRBV7-7 to TRBJ2-5; 11 bases map to TRBD1. Germline V gene sequence: CDR1 SSHAT, CDR2 FNYEAQ (reference sequence). This CDR3 is 14 amino acids long. CDR3 sequence (DNA): TGTGCTAGCAGCTCCGGGACAGGGGGAGAGACCCAGTACTTC. This sequence encodes CASSSGTGGETQYF.

The rearrangement links TRBV7-6 to TRBJ2-7; the D is unclear. Germline V gene sequence: CDR1 SGHVS, CDR2 FNYEAQ. The length of the CDR3 is 11 residues. Trimming shortened V by 5 bases and J by 3 bases, and 5 bases separated the two germline ends. The CDR3 region is CASSVNYEQYF. Written as DNA, the CDR3 is TGTGCCAGCAGCGTTAACTACGAGCAGTACTTC.

The genes are TRBV14 and TRBJ1-2; a weak D match, TRBD1 (5 bases). The CDR3 covers 12 residues. Germline loops: CDR1 SGHDN, CDR2 FVKESK. Trimming pared 4 bases from V and 5 bases from J, leaving 8 bases between. Here the CDR3 DNA reads TGTGCCAGCAGCCCGGACAAATATGGCTACACCTTC. Protein: CASSPDKYGYTF. The complete variable domain, with remaining parts taken from reference TRBV14 and TRBJ1-2, reads EAGVTQFPSHSVIEKGQTVTLRCDPISGHDNLYWYRRVMGKEIKFLLHFVKESKQDESGMPNNRFLAERTGGTYSTLKVQPAELEDSGVYFCASSPDKYGYTFGSGTRLTVV.

This clone was picked up a small number of times. The chain employs TRBV7-3 and TRBJ2-2; 7 bases align to TRBD1. The V gene's germline CDR1 is SGHTA and CDR2 FQGTGA. The CDR3 is 15 residues long. The trim removed 3 bases at V and 2 bases at J, leaving 3 bases unmatched. The CDR3 protein is CASSLYRGNTGELFF. The CDR3 nucleotides read TGTGCCAGCAGCTTGTACAGGGGCAACACCGGGGAGCTGTTTTTT.

This chain joins TRBV29-1 and TRBJ2-7, with D perhaps TRBD1 or TRBD2 (5 bases each). The V gene's germline CDR1 is SQVTM and CDR2 ANQGSEA. The V gene lost 6 bases and the J gene lost 5 bases, with 11 bases spanning the gap. The CDR3 covers 11 residues. CDR3 sequence: CSVGTGHEQYF. CDR3 nucleotides: TGCAGCGTGGGGACCGGGCACGAGCAGTACTTC.

The rearrangement joins TRBV7-2 to TRBJ2-3, with unresolved D. Deletions cut 5 bases from V and 5 bases from J, with 11 bases between. Germline values: CDR1 SGHTA, CDR2 FQGNSA. CDR3 length: 13 amino acids. The CDR3 is CASSPASGDTQYF. The CDR3 DNA is TGTGCCAGCAGCCCCGCGTCCGGAGATACGCAGTATTTT.

The V gene is TRBV28, the J gene TRBJ2-2; 7 nucleotides line up with TRBD2. CDR1 MDHEN and CDR2 SYDVKM come from the germline V gene. This CDR3 spans 15 amino acids. V lost 3 bases and J lost 4; bases outside the gene matches: 5. In DNA, the CDR3 is TGTGCCAGCAGTTTCGCGGGAGCGGGCACCGGGGAGCTGTTTTTT. Its translation: CASSFAGAGTGELFF.

In its sample, this clone is medium-sized. This sequence joins TRBV2 and TRBJ2-5, with TRBD1 matching over 10 bases. The V gene end was trimmed by 6 bases and the J gene end by 5 bases; junction bases not matched to a gene: 6. Germline V CDR1 and CDR2: SNHLY, FYNNEI. The CDR3 extends over 14 amino acids. The CDR3 loop is CASRPGQGFETQYF. The DNA of the CDR3 is TGTGCCAGCAGGCCGGGACAGGGGTTCGAGACCCAGTACTTC.

The chain is built from TRBV27 and TRBJ2-3, with D perhaps given as TRBD1 or TRBD2 (6 bases each). Trimming took off 5 bases at V and 2 bases at J, with 11 bases between the two ends. CDR3 length: 14 amino acids. Germline loops: CDR1 MNHEY, CDR2 SMNVEV (reference sequence). The DNA for the CDR3 is TGTGCCAGCAGTCCGGAGGGGGTCACAGATACGCAGTATTTT. It is translated as CASSPEGVTDTQYF.

The rearrangement joins TRBV4-1 to TRBJ2-2; 7 bases map to TRBD1. The CDR3 is 15 amino acids. The trim removed 4 bases at V and 4 bases at J, leaving 6 bases unmatched. Germline V gives CDR1 MGHRA, CDR2 YSYEKL. The CDR3 bases are TGCGCCAGCAGCCTAGGGGGCGGCGGCACCGGGGAGCTGTTTTTT. Translated: CASSLGGGGTGELFF.

V usage is TRBV5-1 and J usage is TRBJ2-3, with 9 bases lining up with TRBD1. Germline V lookup: CDR1 SGHRS, CDR2 YFSETQ. This CDR3 comprises 15 residues. After removal of 2 bases from V and 3 bases from J, the junction contained 4 bases not matched to a gene. The CDR3 here is CASSLNGQGTDTQYF. Here the CDR3 DNA reads TGCGCCAGCAGCTTAAACGGACAGGGGACAGATACGCAGTATTTT.

The V call is TRBV30, the J call TRBJ1-1; TRBD1 might be the D (6 bases). This CDR3 has 17 amino acids. V shed 2 bases and J shed 1 base, with 20 bases lying between them. Germline CDR1 GTSNPN, CDR2 SVGIG (reference sequence). CDR3 coding DNA: TGTGCCTGGAGTCGCCCCGGAGGGGGGCGTACGAACACTGAAGCTTTCTTT. It translates to CAWSRPGGGRTNTEAFF. Supplemented by reference TRBV30 and TRBJ1-1, the full variable domain reads SQTIHQWPATLVQPVGSPLSLECTVEGTSNPNLYWYRQAAGRGLQLLFYSVGIGQISSEVPQNLSASRPQDRQFILSSKKLLLSDSGFYLCAWSRPGGGRTNTEAFFGQGTRLTVV.

The chain links TRBV11-3 to TRBJ2-2; D remains unclear. Germline assignment: CDR1 SGHNT and CDR2 YENEEA. The CDR3 extends over 13 amino acids. V was clipped by 0 bases and J by 7 bases, with 6 bases between them. The CDR3 nucleotides are TGTGCCAGCAGCTTAGATCGCGTCGGGGAGCTGTTTTTT. This encodes CASSLDRVGELFF. Full variable domain (missing parts from reference TRBV11-3 and TRBJ2-2): EAGVVQSPRYKIIEKKQPVAFWCNPISGHNTLYWYLQNLGQGPELLIRYENEEAVDDSQLPKDRFSAERLKGVDSTLKIQPAELGDSAVYLCASSLDRVGELFFGEGSRLTVL.

The chain joins TRBV28 to TRBJ2-7, with 8 bases identical to TRBD1. This CDR3 contains 15 residues. Germline V gene sequence: CDR1 MDHEN, CDR2 SYDVKM. Trimming removed 7 bases from V and 6 bases from J; junction bases left unmatched: 14. The CDR3 loop is CASTLGGDRGREQYF. The CDR3 DNA reads TGTGCCAGCACCCTGGGGGGAGACAGGGGACGCGAGCAGTACTTC. The variable domain in full, completed from reference TRBV28 and TRBJ2-7, reads DVKVTQSSRYLVKRTGEKVFLECVQDMDHENMFWYRQDPGLGLRLIYFSYDVKMKEKGDIPEGYSVSREKKERFSLILESASTNQTSMYLCASTLGGDRGREQYFGPGTRLTVT.

This clone was seen only once. The chain links TRBV19 to TRBJ1-6; D is undetermined. This CDR3 is built from 16 residues. V gave up 6 bases and J gave up 11 bases, with 23 bases separating them. Germline CDR1 LNHDA, CDR2 SQIVND (reference sequence). CDR3 coding DNA: TGTGCCAGTAGCCCTCTTGTAGGTTCGGAGAGAACACCCCTCCACTTT. Its protein product is CASSPLVGSERTPLHF.

This chain connects TRBV28 to TRBJ2-1; 8 nucleotides agree with TRBD2. Germline CDR1 is MDHEN and CDR2 is SYDVKM. This CDR3 comprises 15 residues. The ends lost 1 base at V and 10 bases at J; junction bases unmatched: 9. CDR3 protein: CASSLSSGGGREQFF. CDR3 sequence (DNA): TGTGCCAGCAGTTTATCCTCCGGCGGGGGGCGCGAGCAGTTCTTC.